The 4 T cell receptor beta chains below come from one sample, sequenced in a study of T-cell reconstitution after alpha-beta-depleted transplantation in children. The authors prepared the TCRbeta library with unique molecular identifiers. Each CDR3 protein is one row after TCRdb ran MiXCR on the PCR reads. The data contain about 610,000 distinct CDR3 sequences, roughly 10% of them singletons. The sequences come from PBMCs from the stem cell graft donor, collected from the stem cell graft. All receptors derive from a human donor who donated a stem cell graft to a child with acute myeloid leukemia.

The chain employs TRBV20-1 and TRBJ2-2; 9 bases are a match to TRBD1. The CDR3 spans 15 residues. Germline V gene sequence: CDR1 DFQATT, CDR2 SNEGSKA (reference sequence). V shed 5 bases, J shed 3 bases, and the junction held 7 bases outside the gene matches. CDR3 in DNA: TGCAGTGCTCGGAAGGACAGGGGATACACCGGGGAGCTGTTTTTT. It specifies CSARKDRGYTGELFF.

There are a few counts of this clonotype. The gene calls are TRBV3-1 and TRBJ2-3, with 7 bases identical to TRBD1. The CDR3 sequence is 16 residues long. The V gene's germline CDR1 is LGHDT and CDR2 YNNKEL (reference sequence). V lost 0 bases and J lost 2; bases outside the gene matches: 5. As DNA, the CDR3 is TGTGCCAGCAGCCAAGATGAGGGGGCAGTCACAGATACGCAGTATTTT. Translation: CASSQDEGAVTDTQYF.

V is TRBV18 and J is TRBJ2-7; a weak D match, TRBD1 (6 bases). CDR1 is KGHSH, CDR2 LQKENI, per germline. Trimming left V 3 bases short and J 6 bases short, with 15 bases between. CDR3 length: 14 residues. CDR3 amino acids: CASSPIQGAGEQYF. CDR3 in DNA: TGTGCCAGCTCACCTATACAGGGCGCCGGCGAGCAGTACTTC.

The rearrangement uses TRBV6-1 and TRBJ2-7; the match to TRBD2 covers 8 bases. Germline lookup yields CDR1 MNHNS and CDR2 SASEGT. Unmatched junction bases numbered 10, after V lost 6 bases and J lost 3 bases. This CDR3 is built from 15 residues. The CDR3 region is CASSLPGGVLYEQYF. The CDR3 nucleotides are TGTGCCAGCAGCCTCCCCGGGGGGGTCCTCTACGAGCAGTACTTC.